This TCR beta chain emerged from a study of somatic mutations in cytotoxic T cells in rheumatoid arthritis. The J segment lost 5 bases and the V segment lost 3 bases, leaving 5 bases of the junction unmatched. CDR1 SGDLS and CDR2 YYNGEE come from the germline V gene. The CDR3 extends over 14 amino acids. Produced via immunoSEQ multiplex PCR; TCRdb's table is partial and in-frame only. The table has about 18,000 clones, more than 60% seen once. The receptor's source is an older woman in good health. This chain joins TRBV9 and TRBJ1-5; 7 bases are shared with TRBD1. Specimen: CD8+ T cells sorted from blood. DNA of the CDR3: TGTGCCAGCAGCGCGGGACAGAAGTATCAGCCCCAGCATTTT. The encoded protein is CASSAGQKYQPQHF.